Listed below are T cell receptor beta chains from one sample, sequenced in a study of T cells in localized non-small cell lung cancer. Clones were read by immunoSEQ multiplex PCR, and TCRdb kept only the in-frame ones, dropping some. The sample consists of approximately 72,000 clones, just under 85% of them appearing once. The sample in question was peripheral blood, obtained before any cancer treatment. These receptors came from a female donor at least 60 years old with stage I lung adenocarcinoma. The CDR3 runs from the conserved cysteine through the conserved F or W. The D gene is left open where the match is weak. The listing skips clone size in some rows; elsewhere it reads once, few, many or a size class.

TRBV7-9	NA	TRBJ2-1	NA	15	CASSFDSLPANEQFF	TGTGCCAGCAGCTTTGACTCTTTACCCGCCAATGAGCAGTTCTTC
TRBV19	NA	TRBJ1-2	NA	12	CASSLVDYGYTF	TGTGCCAGTAGTTTAGTAGACTATGGCTACACCTTC
TRBV18	NA	TRBJ2-1	NA	16	CASSDTQVFSYNEQFF	TGTGCCAGCTCAGATACTCAGGTATTCTCCTACAATGAGCAGTTCTTC
TRBV19	TRBD1	TRBJ2-7	NA	14	CASSEGTGGYEQYF	TGTGCCAGTAGTGAAGGTACAGGGGGCTACGAGCAGTACTTC
TRBV19	NA	TRBJ1-1	NA	14	CASMRRDFNTEAFF	TGTGCCAGTATGAGACGGGATTTTAACACTGAAGCTTTCTTT
TRBV9	NA	TRBJ2-3	NA	15	CASSVGGGYTDTQYF	TGTGCCAGCAGCGTAGGGGGCGGGTACACAGATACGCAGTATTTT
TRBV5-6	NA	TRBJ1-2	NA	14	CASSRTGSRGGYTF	TGTGCCAGCAGCAGAACCGGGTCTCGCGGGGGCTACACCTTC
TRBV4-1	NA	TRBJ1-1	NA	15	CASSQEHNRVAEAFF	TGCGCCAGCAGCCAAGAGCATAACAGGGTTGCTGAAGCTTTCTTT
TRBV30	TRBD1	TRBJ1-4	NA	14	CAWSASGTGEKLFF	TGTGCCTGGAGCGCATCCGGGACAGGGGAAAAACTGTTTTTT
TRBV7-3	TRBD1	TRBJ1-2	NA	15	CASSLGGQGGYGYTF	TGTGCCAGCAGCTTAGGGGGACAGGGAGGCTATGGCTACACCTTC
TRBV4-2	NA	TRBJ2-1	NA	19	CASSRGGAAPVSSYNEQFF	TGTGCCAGCAGCCGAGGGGGGGCCGCTCCGGTTAGCTCCTACAATGAGCAGTTCTTC
TRBV7-9	NA	TRBJ2-3	few	11	CASALGNTQYF	TGTGCCAGCGCCCTAGGTAATACGCAGTATTTT
TRBV9	TRBD2	TRBJ2-3	NA	15	CASSASSGSTDTQYF	TGTGCCAGCAGCGCATCTAGCGGGAGCACAGATACGCAGTATTTT
TRBV19	NA	TRBJ1-3	NA	15	CATRPGDNSGNTIYF	TGTGCCACCAGACCCGGGGACAACTCTGGAAACACCATATATTTT
TRBV1	NA	TRBJ2-7	NA	14	CTGGQETPNDEQYF	TGCACCGGGGGGCAAGAAACCCCCAACGACGAGCAGTACTTC
TRBV2	TRBD1	TRBJ1-2	NA	14	CASRRTGANYGYTF	TGTGCCAGCAGGAGGACAGGGGCTAACTATGGCTACACCTTC
TRBV7-9	NA	TRBJ2-7	few	12	CASSFLNYEQYF	TGTGCCAGCAGCTTTCTAAACTACGAGCAGTACTTC
TRBV4-2	NA	TRBJ2-1	NA	10	CASSQDEQFF	TGTGCCAGCAGCCAAGATGAGCAGTTCTTC
TRBV29-1	NA	TRBJ2-1	NA	14	CSVGPAIRNNEQFF	TGCAGCGTTGGACCAGCAATAAGAAACAATGAGCAGTTCTTC
TRBV6-4	TRBD1	TRBJ1-1	NA	14	CASSAGQENTEAFF	TGTGCCAGCAGTGCAGGACAGGAGAACACTGAAGCTTTCTTT
TRBV18	NA	TRBJ1-6	NA	15	CASSVGGSYNSPLHF	TGTGCCAGCTCAGTGGGGGGCTCCTATAATTCACCCCTCCACTTT
TRBV2	NA	TRBJ1-5	NA	16	CASSESGRWSNQPQHF	TGTGCCAGCAGTGAGTCCGGGAGATGGAGCAATCAGCCCCAGCATTTT
TRBV2	TRBD1	TRBJ2-5	NA	15	CASRGQVTRRETQYF	TGTGCCAGCAGAGGACAGGTTACTAGGCGAGAGACCCAGTACTTC
TRBV6-1	TRBD2	TRBJ2-1	NA	16	CASSELTSGRGYEQFF	TGTGCCAGCAGTGAACTAACTAGCGGGAGGGGCTATGAGCAGTTCTTC
TRBV19	TRBD2	TRBJ2-3	NA	16	CASSIGLAGGTDTQYF	TGTGCCAGTAGTATAGGACTAGCGGGAGGAACAGATACGCAGTATTTT
TRBV5-1	NA	TRBJ2-6	NA	17	CASSLGQTGSGANVLTF	TGCGCCAGCAGCTTGGGCCAAACTGGCTCTGGGGCCAACGTCCTGACTTTC
TRBV2	NA	TRBJ2-7	NA	14	CASSVDTSSYEQYF	TGTGCCAGCAGTGTGGATACGAGCTCCTACGAGCAGTACTTC
TRBV27	NA	TRBJ2-7	NA	13	CASSFPSSYEQYF	TGTGCCAGCAGTTTTCCTAGCTCCTACGAGCAGTACTTC
TRBV28	TRBD1	TRBJ2-6	few	15	CASSKGGVGANVLTF	TGTGCCAGCAGTAAAGGGGGCGTTGGGGCCAACGTCCTGACTTTC
TRBV9	NA	TRBJ2-3	NA	14	CASSVVAGTDTQYF	TGTGCCAGCAGCGTAGTAGCCGGGACAGATACGCAGTATTTT
TRBV15	NA	TRBJ2-7	NA	16	CATSTLSGEKTYEQYF	TGTGCCACCAGCACCTTGTCGGGGGAGAAAACCTACGAGCAGTACTTC
TRBV2	NA	TRBJ1-5	NA	14	CASSEQWINQPQHF	TGTGCCAGCAGTGAACAGTGGATCAATCAGCCCCAGCATTTT
TRBV7-2	TRBD2	TRBJ2-7	NA	16	CASSLAVGLAGGEQYF	TGTGCCAGCAGCCTCGCAGTAGGCCTAGCGGGAGGAGAGCAGTACTTC
TRBV6-1	NA	TRBJ1-1	once	13	CASIRVGNTEAFF	TGTGCCAGCATCCGGGTCGGGAACACTGAAGCTTTCTTT
TRBV7-2	TRBD1	TRBJ1-5	NA	15	CASSLRGTGEQPQHF	TGTGCCAGCAGCTTGCGGGGGACAGGGGAACAGCCCCAGCATTTT
TRBV18	TRBD1	TRBJ1-2	NA	13	CASSPGQGYGYTF	TGTGCCAGCTCGCCGGGACAGGGCTATGGCTACACCTTC
TRBV5-4	NA	TRBJ1-2	NA	15	CASSAVTGNNYGYTF	TGTGCCAGCAGCGCGGTGACCGGGAACAACTATGGCTACACCTTC
TRBV5-4	TRBD1	TRBJ2-5	NA	14	CASSFRDSPETQYF	TGTGCCAGCAGCTTCAGGGACAGCCCCGAGACCCAGTACTTC
TRBV18	TRBD2	TRBJ2-3	NA	15	CASSPTSGGTDTQYF	TGTGCCAGCTCACCAACTAGCGGGGGCACAGATACGCAGTATTTT
TRBV2	NA	TRBJ2-5	NA	15	CASSENALAGETQYF	TGTGCCAGCAGTGAAAACGCACTCGCGGGGGAGACCCAGTACTTC
TRBV29-1	NA	TRBJ1-3	NA	13	CSVLQGSGNTIYF	TGCAGCGTTTTACAGGGCTCTGGAAACACCATATATTTT
TRBV4-1	TRBD1	TRBJ1-5	NA	16	CASSQADRGANQPQHF	TGCGCCAGCAGCCAAGCAGACAGGGGGGCAAATCAGCCCCAGCATTTT
TRBV21-1	NA	TRBJ1-2	NA	15	CASSKSTRGQYGYTF	TGTGCCAGCAGCAAAAGTACCAGGGGGCAATATGGCTACACCTTC
TRBV5-1	NA	TRBJ1-1	few	12	CASSSQGLEAFF	TGCGCCAGCAGCTCACAGGGCCTTGAAGCTTTCTTT
TRBV6-5	TRBD2	TRBJ2-5	NA	15	CASKEKREGAETQYF	TGTGCCAGCAAAGAAAAGCGGGAGGGCGCCGAGACCCAGTACTTC
TRBV13	NA	TRBJ1-1	NA	13	CASSSTGHTEAFF	TGTGCCAGCAGCTCCACAGGGCACACTGAAGCTTTCTTT
TRBV7-2	NA	TRBJ1-4	NA	18	CASSLGEQGPIRGEKLFF	TGTGCCAGCAGCTTAGGGGAACAGGGACCCATTAGGGGTGAAAAACTGTTTTTT
TRBV5-1	TRBD2	TRBJ2-4	NA	17	CASSLSGTSHVGNIQYF	TGCGCCAGCAGCTTGTCCGGGACTAGTCATGTCGGGAACATTCAGTACTTC
TRBV5-1	TRBD1	TRBJ1-2	NA	15	CASSLQSGTGNGYTF	TGCGCCAGCAGCTTGCAATCCGGGACAGGGAATGGCTACACCTTC
TRBV6-4	NA	TRBJ1-2	once	13	CASSQQGGYGYTF	TGTGCCAGCAGTCAACAGGGAGGCTATGGCTACACCTTC
TRBV6-6	NA	TRBJ2-2	NA	15	CASSYGISNTGELFF	TGTGCCAGCAGTTACGGGATTTCGAACACCGGGGAGCTGTTTTTT
TRBV7-3	TRBD2	TRBJ2-2	NA	16	CASSFTSGVGTGELFF	TGTGCCAGCAGCTTCACTAGCGGGGTGGGCACCGGGGAGCTGTTTTTT
TRBV9	NA	TRBJ1-5	NA	13	CASTPGVGGPQHF	TGTGCCAGCACCCCCGGCGTTGGGGGGCCCCAGCATTTT
TRBV11-3	TRBD1	TRBJ1-3	NA	15	CASSPGTGSGNTIYF	TGTGCCAGCAGCCCCGGGACAGGCTCGGGAAACACCATATATTTT